The rows below give T cell receptor beta chains drawn from one sample of a study of blood T cell repertoires in COVID-19. Some clones are missing from TCRdb's copy, which holds only in-frame ones; the method was immunoSEQ multiplex PCR. In the table there are around 57,000 clones, about nine tenths of which are singletons. Sequencing used peripheral blood. Receptors were obtained from a human donor with active COVID-19. The donor label of this sample is uncertain. Each CDR3 is given with its conserved first and last residue. The order of the fields is V gene, D gene, J gene, CDR3 protein, CDR3 DNA. D genes are given only for firm matches.

V gene: TRBV7-8; D gene: NA; J gene: TRBJ1-4; CDR3 protein: CASSLADVTGLATNEKLFF; CDR3 DNA: TGTGCCAGCAGCTTAGCGGATGTGACGGGACTTGCAACTAATGAAAAACTGTTTTTT
V gene: TRBV5-1; D gene: TRBD1; J gene: TRBJ2-3; CDR3 protein: CASSLEAGGFTDTQYF; CDR3 DNA: TGCGCCAGCAGCTTGGAGGCAGGGGGCTTCACAGATACGCAGTATTTT
V gene: TRBV6-5; D gene: NA; J gene: TRBJ2-7; CDR3 protein: CATRYQLGTSYEQYF; CDR3 DNA: TGTGCCACACGCTACCAGTTGGGCACATCCTACGAGCAGTACTTC
V gene: TRBV18; D gene: NA; J gene: TRBJ2-7; CDR3 protein: CASSPPVTGFNEQYF; CDR3 DNA: TGTGCCAGCTCACCACCGGTAACGGGGTTCAACGAGCAGTACTTC
V gene: TRBV7-3; D gene: TRBD2; J gene: TRBJ2-5; CDR3 protein: CASSLSGSRGETQYF; CDR3 DNA: TGTGCCAGCAGCCTTAGCGGGAGTAGGGGAGAGACCCAGTACTTC
V gene: TRBV18; D gene: TRBD2; J gene: TRBJ2-1; CDR3 protein: CASSTLAGEGEQFF; CDR3 DNA: TGTGCCAGCTCAACACTAGCGGGAGAAGGGGAGCAGTTCTTC
V gene: TRBV7-2; D gene: TRBD1; J gene: TRBJ1-2; CDR3 protein: CASSLMAQGAGYGYTF; CDR3 DNA: TGTGCCAGCAGCTTAATGGCCCAGGGGGCGGGGTATGGCTACACCTTC
V gene: TRBV15; D gene: TRBD2; J gene: TRBJ2-7; CDR3 protein: CATSSELAGLSYEQYF; CDR3 DNA: TGTGCCACCAGCAGCGAGCTAGCGGGTCTTTCCTACGAGCAGTACTTC
V gene: TRBV6-2/TRBV6-3; D gene: TRBD2; J gene: TRBJ2-7; CDR3 protein: CASSFSGGVYEQYF; CDR3 DNA: TGTGCCAGCAGTTTTAGCGGGGGGGTCTACGAGCAGTACTTC
V gene: TRBV6-2/TRBV6-3; D gene: TRBD2; J gene: TRBJ2-1; CDR3 protein: CASSLLAGGYNEQFF; CDR3 DNA: TGTGCCAGCAGTCTACTAGCGGGGGGGTACAATGAGCAGTTCTTC